Shown below are 18 T cell receptor beta chains from a single sample sequenced in a study of T cell clonotyping in hematopoietic cell transplantation (dated by TCRdb to the early 2020s). Library method: the immunoSEQ multiplex PCR assay. The table comes from immuneACCESS by way of TCRdb, which keeps in-frame sequences with V and J called. Part of the clones is missing from these tables; in studies checked, under half for an unresolved V gene and the rest for unknown reasons. This sample lists tens of thousands of clones; almost 97% were detected once. The top ten hold roughly 1.5% of the sample. This sample's time point label indicates: recipient sample about 28 days before transplant, after cytoreduction. Sequencing used peripheral blood mononuclear cells, obtained before stem cell transplant. All receptors come from a woman between 45 and 60 years old with acute myeloid leukemia. Some clones in this sample may be carry-over from other donors' samples.

The chain couples TRBV7-6 to TRBJ1-5; no clear D. The CDR3 is 15 amino acids. Between the trimmed V and J ends, which lost 7 bases and 1 base, there was a span of 14 bases. The germline V gene encodes CDR1 SGHVS and CDR2 FNYEAQ. CDR3 bases: TGTGCCAGCACCCTTGCGGCGGGGAGCAATCAGCCCCAGCATTTT. This codes for CASTLAAGSNQPQHF.

CDR3 sequence: CASSSFDGYTF. The CDR3, as DNA: TGTGCCAGCAGCTCCTTCGATGGCTACACCTTC. The chain carries TRBV6-5 and TRBJ1-2; D gene unclear. From germline, CDR1 is MNHEY and CDR2 SVGAGI. This CDR3 is built from 11 residues. V dropped 6 bases and J dropped 6 bases, with 8 bases sitting between them.

This chain uses TRBV29-1 with TRBJ1-1; 9 bases match TRBD1. J was trimmed by 4 bases and V by 3 bases; bases with no gene match: 0. CDR1 and CDR2 (germline): SQVTM, ANQGSEA. This CDR3 is built from 12 residues. CDR3 residues: CSVEGQGTEAFF. DNA for the CDR3: TGCAGCGTTGAGGGACAGGGCACTGAAGCTTTCTTT.

The rearrangement joins TRBV4-1 to TRBJ2-1; TRBD1 is a possible D gene (5 bases). The CDR3 sequence is 14 residues long. CDR1 and CDR2 from the germline V gene are MGHRA and YSYEKL. V lost 0 bases and J lost 4, with 7 bases in between. The CDR3 is CASSQEGVYNEQFF. Written as DNA, the CDR3 is TGCGCCAGCAGCCAAGAAGGGGTGTACAATGAGCAGTTCTTC.

The chain has TRBV5-1 and TRBJ2-3; D is perhaps TRBD2 (5 bases). Germline V gives CDR1 SGHRS, CDR2 YFSETQ. The CDR3 is made up of 13 amino acids. The V and J ends lost 3 bases and 3 bases respectively, with 8 bases between them. CDR3 sequence (DNA): TGCGCCAGCAGCTGGGAGTTGACAGATACGCAGTATTTT. Translating gives CASSWELTDTQYF. Combining the CDR3 with reference TRBV5-1 and TRBJ2-3 gives the whole variable domain KAGVTQTPRYLIKTRGQQVTLSCSPISGHRSVSWYQQTPGQGLQFLFEYFSETQRNKGNFPGRFSGRQFSNSRSEMNVSTLELGDSALYLCASSWELTDTQYFGPGTRLTVL.

The CDR3, as DNA: TGTGCCAGCAGCCCCAGGGGCAGGGGGCCTGGCTACACCTTC. It encodes CASSPRGRGPGYTF. This rearrangement joins TRBV27 to TRBJ1-2, with 8 bases matching TRBD1. CDR3 size: 14 residues. Germline CDR1 MNHEY, CDR2 SMNVEV (reference sequence). The V and J ends lost 6 bases and 7 bases, in that order; junction bases with no gene match: 10.

The sample holds one count of this clone. The chain carries TRBV7-9 and TRBJ2-7, with 7 bases fitting TRBD1. The CDR3 is 14 amino acids. J was trimmed by 2 bases and V by 5 bases; bases with no gene match: 6. Germline assignment: CDR1 SEHNR and CDR2 FQNEAQ (reference sequence). CDR3 coding DNA: TGTGCCAGCAGCACCCGGGACAGCCCCTACGAGCAGTACTTC. It encodes CASSTRDSPYEQYF.

The genes are TRBV7-8 and TRBJ2-7; 10 bases are a match to TRBD1. The germline CDR1 and CDR2 sequences are SGHVS and FQNEAQ. The CDR3 loop spans 14 amino acids. Trimming took 4 bases from V and 6 from J; bases not matched to a gene: 6. The CDR3 bases are TGTGCCAGCAGCTCGACAGGGGGCCCCTCCGAGCAGTACTTC. It yields the protein CASSSTGGPSEQYF. Full variable domain (remainder filled in from reference TRBV7-8 and TRBJ2-7): GAGVSQSPRYKVAKRGQDVALRCDPISGHVSLFWYQQALGQGPEFLTYFQNEAQLDKSGLPSDRFFAERPEGSVSTLKIQRTQQEDSAVYLCASSSTGGPSEQYFGPGTRLTVT.

V and J are TRBV19 and TRBJ2-7; D ambiguous. Trimming cost V 6 bases and J 0 bases, with 15 bases left between them. Germline CDR1 and CDR2: LNHDA and SQIVND (reference sequence). The CDR3 has 15 residues. The CDR3 DNA is TGTGCCAGTAGCCCTGGTCACTCAAACTCCTACGAGCAGTACTTC. This translates into CASSPGHSNSYEQYF.

The CDR3 nucleotides read TGTGCCATCAGTGAAGGTAGCGGGAGACGCACCGGGGAGCTGTTTTTT. This codes for CAISEGSGRRTGELFF. This chain joins TRBV10-3 and TRBJ2-2; TRBD2 agrees at 9 bases. The CDR3 is made up of 16 amino acids. CDR1 is ENHRY, CDR2 SYGVKD, per germline. V was pared by 3 bases and J by 4 bases, with 6 bases of the junction left unmatched.

The rearrangement links TRBV4-1 to TRBJ2-7, with unresolved D. Germline loops: CDR1 MGHRA, CDR2 YSYEKL. The CDR3 has 17 residues. V was shortened by 5 bases and J by 1 base, with 21 bases between the two germline ends. In DNA form, the CDR3 reads TGCGCCAGCAGCTATTATAACTTGGTTTCTAATTCCTACGAGCAGTACTTC. It yields the protein CASSYYNLVSNSYEQYF.

This chain links TRBV10-3 with TRBJ1-5; the D is unclear. V was cut by 3 bases and J by 4 bases, with 7 bases left in between. Germline V CDR1 and CDR2: ENHRY, SYGVKD. CDR3 length equals 13 residues. CDR3 protein: CAISDEANQPQHF. The CDR3 DNA is TGTGCCATCAGTGACGAAGCAAATCAGCCCCAGCATTTT.

V usage is TRBV30 and J usage is TRBJ2-4; D is undetermined. Looked up from germline, CDR1 is GTSNPN and CDR2 is SVGIG (reference sequence). V dropped 2 bases and J dropped 0 bases, with 8 bases sitting between them. This CDR3 is built from 14 residues. The CDR3 here is CAWSLGLAKNIQYF. The CDR3 coding sequence is TGTGCCTGGAGTTTGGGCTTAGCCAAAAACATTCAGTACTTC.

V is TRBV27 and J is TRBJ1-1, with D uncertain. In germline, CDR1 is MNHEY, CDR2 SMNVEV (reference sequence). The V and J ends lost 2 bases and 6 bases respectively, with 16 bases between them. The CDR3 contains 15 residues. The CDR3 region is CASSLGVAGLPEAFF. CDR3 DNA: TGTGCCAGCAGTTTAGGGGTGGCCGGATTGCCTGAAGCTTTCTTT.

This clone was detected a few times. This sequence joins TRBV6-1 and TRBJ2-3; 8 bases fit TRBD2. The CDR3 loop spans 16 amino acids. In germline, CDR1 is MNHNS, CDR2 SASEGT. The V and J ends lost 2 bases and 2 bases, in that order; junction bases with no gene match: 6. CDR3 amino acids: CASSELRGAYTDTQYF. CDR3 in DNA: TGTGCCAGCAGTGAACTGCGGGGGGCATACACAGATACGCAGTATTTT.

Comments on this clone: The germline gene is not matched at one end of the junction; a read error may be the cause. The CDR3 sequence is CASSLAQAGELFF. The CDR3 nucleotides are TGTGCTAGCAGCTTAGCCCAGGCCGGGGAGCTGTTTTTT. This chain links TRBV7-7 with TRBJ2-2; no clear D gene. Germline V lookup: CDR1 SSHAT, CDR2 FNYEAQ (reference sequence). This CDR3 is 13 amino acids long.

The rearrangement uses TRBV11-2 and TRBJ2-7; 7 bases agree with TRBD1. There are 14 residues in the CDR3. The V gene end was trimmed by 5 bases and the J gene end by 2 bases; junction bases not matched to a gene: 6. Germline CDR1 SGHAT, CDR2 FQNNGV. The CDR3 spells CASSQTGVPYEQYF. CDR3 nucleotide sequence: TGTGCCAGCAGCCAAACAGGGGTACCCTACGAGCAGTACTTC.

The chain combines TRBV11-2 with TRBJ1-4; 8 bases map to TRBD1. The CDR3 contains 14 residues. Germline assignment: CDR1 SGHAT and CDR2 FQNNGV. V was clipped by 3 bases and J by 6 bases; unmatched bases: 3. CDR3 sequence (DNA): TGTGCCAGCAGCTTCCAGGGGGCCGATGAAAAACTGTTTTTT. Protein sequence: CASSFQGADEKLFF.